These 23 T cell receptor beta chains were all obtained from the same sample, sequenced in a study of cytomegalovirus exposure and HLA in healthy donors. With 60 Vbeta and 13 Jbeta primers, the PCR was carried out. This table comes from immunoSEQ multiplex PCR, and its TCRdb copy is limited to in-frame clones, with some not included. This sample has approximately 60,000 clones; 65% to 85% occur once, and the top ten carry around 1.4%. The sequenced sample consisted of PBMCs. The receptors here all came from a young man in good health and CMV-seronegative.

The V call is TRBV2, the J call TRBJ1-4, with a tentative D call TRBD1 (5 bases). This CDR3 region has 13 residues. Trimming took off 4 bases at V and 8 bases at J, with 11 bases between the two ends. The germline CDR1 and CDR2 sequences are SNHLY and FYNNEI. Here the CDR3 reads CASSVGRVEKLFF. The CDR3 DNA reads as TGTGCCAGCAGTGTGGGCAGGGTAGAAAAACTGTTTTTT.

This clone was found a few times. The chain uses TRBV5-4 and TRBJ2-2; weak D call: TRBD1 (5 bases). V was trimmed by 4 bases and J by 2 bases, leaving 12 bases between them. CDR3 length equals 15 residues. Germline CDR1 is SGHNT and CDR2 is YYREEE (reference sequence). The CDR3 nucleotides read TGTGCCAGCAGCGGGGCCCAGGAAAACACCGGGGAGCTGTTTTTT. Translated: CASSGAQENTGELFF.

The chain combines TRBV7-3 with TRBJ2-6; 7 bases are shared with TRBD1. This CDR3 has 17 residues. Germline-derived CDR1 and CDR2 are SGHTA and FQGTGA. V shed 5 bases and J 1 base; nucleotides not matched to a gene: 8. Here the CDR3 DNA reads TGTGCCAGCAGCCTCAATTCAGGGGGATCTGGGGCCAACGTCCTGACTTTC. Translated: CASSLNSGGSGANVLTF.

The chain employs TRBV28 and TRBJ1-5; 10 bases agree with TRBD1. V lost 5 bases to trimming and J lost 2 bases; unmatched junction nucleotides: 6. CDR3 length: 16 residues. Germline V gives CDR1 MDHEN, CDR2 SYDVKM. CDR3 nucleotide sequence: TGTGCCAGCAGTGGGGGGACAGGGGTTGGCAATCAGCCCCAGCATTTT. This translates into CASSGGTGVGNQPQHF.

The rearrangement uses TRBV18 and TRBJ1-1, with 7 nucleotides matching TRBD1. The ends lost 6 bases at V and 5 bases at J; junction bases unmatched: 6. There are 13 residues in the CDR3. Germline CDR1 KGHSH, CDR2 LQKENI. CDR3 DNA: TGTGCCAGCTCGTCGACAGGGACGACTGAAGCTTTCTTT. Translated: CASSSTGTTEAFF.

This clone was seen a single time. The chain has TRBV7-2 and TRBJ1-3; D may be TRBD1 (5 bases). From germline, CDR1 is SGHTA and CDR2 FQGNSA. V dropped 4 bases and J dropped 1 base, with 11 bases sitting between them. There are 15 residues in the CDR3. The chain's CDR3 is CASSWGGTSGNTIYF. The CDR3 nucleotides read TGTGCCAGCAGCTGGGGGGGGACTTCTGGAAACACCATATATTTT.

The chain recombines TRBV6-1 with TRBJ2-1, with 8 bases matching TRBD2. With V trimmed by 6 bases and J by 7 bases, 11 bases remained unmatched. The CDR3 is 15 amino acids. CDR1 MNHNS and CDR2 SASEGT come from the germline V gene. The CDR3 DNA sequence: TGTGCCAGCAGGGAGGCGGTAGCGGGACCGAATGAGCAGTTCTTC. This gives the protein CASREAVAGPNEQFF.

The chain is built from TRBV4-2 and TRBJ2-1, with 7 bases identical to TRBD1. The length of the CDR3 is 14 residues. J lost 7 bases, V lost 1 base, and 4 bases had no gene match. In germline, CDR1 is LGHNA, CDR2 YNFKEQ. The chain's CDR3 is CASSQVDRLNEQFF. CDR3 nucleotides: TGTGCCAGCAGCCAAGTGGACAGGCTGAATGAGCAGTTCTTC.

The CDR3 bases are TGTGCCAGTAGTATAGGGGGGGGGCCACGCACCGGGGAGCTGTTTTTT. Encoded protein: CASSIGGGPRTGELFF. The chain joins TRBV19 to TRBJ2-2; perhaps TRBD2 as D (7 bases). Trimming took 1 base from V and 4 from J, leaving 13 bases between them. CDR1 is LNHDA and CDR2 is SQIVND in the germline V gene (reference sequence). The CDR3 length is 16 residues.

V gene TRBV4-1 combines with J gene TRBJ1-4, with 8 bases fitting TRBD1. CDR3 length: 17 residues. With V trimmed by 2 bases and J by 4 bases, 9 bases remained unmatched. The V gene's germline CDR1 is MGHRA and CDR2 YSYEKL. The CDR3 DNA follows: TGCGCCAGCAGCCAACCGCCCGGACAGGGCCTTAATGAAAAACTGTTTTTT. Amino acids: CASSQPPGQGLNEKLFF.

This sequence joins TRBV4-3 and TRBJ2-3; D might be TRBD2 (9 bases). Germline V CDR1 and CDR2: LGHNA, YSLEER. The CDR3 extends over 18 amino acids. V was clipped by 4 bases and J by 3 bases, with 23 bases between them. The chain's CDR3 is CASSPGGGRAIRTDTQYF. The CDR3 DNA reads TGCGCCAGCAGCCCAGGGGGCGGGAGGGCCATAAGGACAGATACGCAGTATTTT.

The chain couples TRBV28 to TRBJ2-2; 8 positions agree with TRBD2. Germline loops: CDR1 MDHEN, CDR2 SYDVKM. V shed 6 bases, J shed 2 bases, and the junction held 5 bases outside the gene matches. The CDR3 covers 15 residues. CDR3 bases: TGTGCCAGCAGCCACGGGACTAGAAACACCGGGGAGCTGTTTTTT. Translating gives CASSHGTRNTGELFF.

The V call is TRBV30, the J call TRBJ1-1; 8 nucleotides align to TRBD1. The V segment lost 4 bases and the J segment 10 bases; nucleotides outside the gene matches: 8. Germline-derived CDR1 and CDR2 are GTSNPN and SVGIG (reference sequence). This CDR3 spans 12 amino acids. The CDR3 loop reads CAWNQGALGAFF. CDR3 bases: TGTGCCTGGAACCAGGGGGCACTCGGAGCTTTCTTT. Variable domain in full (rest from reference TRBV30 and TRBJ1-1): SQTIHQWPATLVQPVGSPLSLECTVEGTSNPNLYWYRQAAGRGLQLLFYSVGIGQISSEVPQNLSASRPQDRQFILSSKKLLLSDSGFYLCAWNQGALGAFFGQGTRLTVV.

CDR3 sequence (DNA): TGCGCCGTTGAGTCGCCCGCTAGCACAGATACGCAGTATTTT. This codes for CAVESPASTDTQYF. V usage is TRBV23-1 and J usage is TRBJ2-3; D unclear. TRBV23-1 carries the ORF label, with uncertain function. V dropped 11 bases and J dropped 0 bases, with 15 bases sitting between them. This CDR3 region has 14 residues.

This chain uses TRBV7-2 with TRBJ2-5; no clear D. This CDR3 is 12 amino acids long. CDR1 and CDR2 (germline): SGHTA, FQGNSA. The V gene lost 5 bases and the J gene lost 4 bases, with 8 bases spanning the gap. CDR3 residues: CASSPFRETQYF. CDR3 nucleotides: TGTGCCAGCAGCCCGTTCAGAGAGACCCAGTACTTC.

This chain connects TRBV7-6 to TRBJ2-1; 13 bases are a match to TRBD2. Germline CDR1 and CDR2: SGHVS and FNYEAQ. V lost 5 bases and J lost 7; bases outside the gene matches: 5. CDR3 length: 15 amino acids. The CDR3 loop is CASSDGTSGANEQFF. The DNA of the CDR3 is TGTGCCAGCAGCGATGGGACTAGCGGGGCAAATGAGCAGTTCTTC.

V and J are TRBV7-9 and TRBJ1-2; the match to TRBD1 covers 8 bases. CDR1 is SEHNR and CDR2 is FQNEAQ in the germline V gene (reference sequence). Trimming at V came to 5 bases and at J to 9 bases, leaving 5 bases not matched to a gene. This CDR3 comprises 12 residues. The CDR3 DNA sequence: TGTGCCAGCAGCCCAGGGGGCCGTAGCTACACCTTC. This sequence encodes CASSPGGRSYTF.

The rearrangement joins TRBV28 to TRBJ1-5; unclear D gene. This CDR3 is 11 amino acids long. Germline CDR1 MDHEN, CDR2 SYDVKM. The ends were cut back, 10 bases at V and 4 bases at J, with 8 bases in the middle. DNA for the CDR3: TGTGCCACCGGACTGAATCAGCCCCAGCATTTT. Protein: CATGLNQPQHF.

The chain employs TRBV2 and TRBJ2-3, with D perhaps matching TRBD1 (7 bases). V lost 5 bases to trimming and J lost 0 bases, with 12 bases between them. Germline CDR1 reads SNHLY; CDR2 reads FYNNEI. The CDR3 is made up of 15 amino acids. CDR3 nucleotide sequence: TGTGCCAGCAGTCTACAGGGGACTAGCACAGATACGCAGTATTTT. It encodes CASSLQGTSTDTQYF.

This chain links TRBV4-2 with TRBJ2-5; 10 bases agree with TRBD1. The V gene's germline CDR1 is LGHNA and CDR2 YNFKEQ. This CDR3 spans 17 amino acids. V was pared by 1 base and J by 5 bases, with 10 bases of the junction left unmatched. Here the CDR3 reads CASSQGRGGTGDETQYF. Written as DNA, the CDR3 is TGTGCCAGCAGCCAAGGGCGGGGCGGGACAGGGGATGAGACCCAGTACTTC.

The CDR3 loop is CASSVGQGFVTEAFF. For the CDR3, the DNA is TGTGCCAGCAGTGTGGGACAGGGCTTCGTCACTGAAGCTTTCTTT. The chain combines TRBV6-1 with TRBJ1-1; TRBD1 aligns across 9 bases. The CDR3 runs 15 residues. The ends lost 4 bases at V and 4 bases at J; junction bases unmatched: 7. Per germline, CDR1 MNHNS and CDR2 SASEGT.

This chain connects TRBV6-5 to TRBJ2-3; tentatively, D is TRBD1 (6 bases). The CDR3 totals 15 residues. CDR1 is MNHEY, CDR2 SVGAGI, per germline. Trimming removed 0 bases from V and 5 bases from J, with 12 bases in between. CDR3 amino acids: CASSYSPGAIDTQYF. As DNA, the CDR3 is TGTGCCAGCAGTTACTCCCCAGGGGCGATAGATACGCAGTATTTT.

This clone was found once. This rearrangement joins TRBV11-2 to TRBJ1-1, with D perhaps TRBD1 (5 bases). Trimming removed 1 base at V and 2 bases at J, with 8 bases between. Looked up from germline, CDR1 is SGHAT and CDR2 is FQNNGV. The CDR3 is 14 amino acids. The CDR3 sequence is CASSLVGGNTEAFF. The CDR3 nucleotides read TGTGCCAGCAGCTTAGTGGGGGGTAACACTGAAGCTTTCTTT.